The 27 T cell receptor beta chains given below trace back to one sample, sequenced in a study of T cell responses to AZD1222 COVID-19 vaccine. This table comes from immunoSEQ multiplex PCR, and its TCRdb copy is limited to in-frame clones, with some not included. The repertoire holds some 130,000 clones, with around 92% as singletons. This specimen was peripheral blood, taken 28 days after the second AZD1222 dose. These TCRs come from an adult who received the AZD1222 COVID-19 vaccine.

This rearrangement joins TRBV5-8 to TRBJ1-6; D might be TRBD1 (5 bases). The V gene's germline CDR1 is SGHTS and CDR2 YDEGEE. Between the trimmed V and J ends, which lost 0 bases and 0 bases, there was a span of 16 bases. The CDR3 totals 19 residues. The CDR3 region has the DNA TGTGCCAGCAGCTTGGTACGGTCCGGGACGGCCTCCTATAATTCACCCCTCCACTTT. Encoded protein: CASSLVRSGTASYNSPLHF.

The rearrangement links TRBV5-4 to TRBJ2-3; 12 bases match TRBD2. Germline lookup yields CDR1 SGHNT and CDR2 YYREEE (reference sequence). The CDR3 covers 16 residues. J gave up 4 bases and V 1 base, and 4 bases lay outside the gene matches. CDR3 amino acids: CASSLRASGRADTQYF. The CDR3 DNA is TGTGCCAGCAGCTTGAGGGCTAGCGGGAGGGCAGATACGCAGTATTTT. Supplemented by reference TRBV5-4 and TRBJ2-3, the full variable domain reads ETGVTQSPTHLIKTRGQQVTLRCSSQSGHNTVSWYQQALGQGPQFIFQYYREEENGRGNFPPRFSGLQFPNYSSELNVNALELDDSALYLCASSLRASGRADTQYFGPGTRLTVL.

This rearrangement joins TRBV27 to TRBJ1-2, with TRBD1 matching 7 bases. V was clipped by 5 bases and J by 8 bases; unmatched bases: 14. The CDR3 loop spans 15 amino acids. Germline V gene data show CDR1 as MNHEY and CDR2 as SMNVEV (reference sequence). This chain's CDR3 is CASSPRTGVVSGYTF. Written as DNA, the CDR3 is TGTGCCAGCAGTCCTAGGACAGGAGTCGTTTCGGGCTACACCTTC.

This rearrangement joins TRBV3-1 (or the pseudogene TRBV3-2) to TRBJ2-7; maybe TRBD1 (7 bases). The germline V gene has CDR1 LGHDT and CDR2 YNNKEL (reference sequence). The CDR3 is 19 residues long. Trimming took off 0 bases at V and 1 base at J, with 22 bases between the two ends. The CDR3 sequence: CASSQENLSPQGGSYEQYV. CDR3 bases: TGTGCCAGCAGCCAAGAAAATCTAAGCCCCCAGGGGGGATCCTACGAGCAGTACGTC.

The chain employs TRBV7-2 and TRBJ2-3; 15 bases map to TRBD2. The CDR3 length is 15 residues. Per the germline V gene, CDR1 is SGHTA and CDR2 is FQGNSA. The ends lost 5 bases at V and 8 bases at J; junction bases unmatched: 5. The CDR3 DNA sequence: TGTGCCAGCAGCACCGGACTAGCGGGAGGGGGTACGCAGTATTTT. This encodes CASSTGLAGGGTQYF.

The chain employs TRBV6-2 or TRBV6-3 and TRBJ1-1; D possibly corresponds to TRBD1 (6 bases). The CDR3 loop spans 15 amino acids. Germline V gives CDR1 MNHEY, CDR2 SVGEGT. Trimming shortened V by 2 bases and J by 1 base, and 11 bases separated the two germline ends. CDR3 nucleotide sequence: TGTGCCAGCAGTTACGGGGAACAGGGGAACACTGAAGCTTTCTTT. Translated, it gives CASSYGEQGNTEAFF.

This sequence joins TRBV29-1 and TRBJ2-1, with TRBD2 matching 11 bases. J lost 5 bases, V lost 6 bases, and 3 bases had no gene match. The CDR3 covers 13 residues. Germline assignment: CDR1 SQVTM and CDR2 ANQGSEA. The CDR3 sequence is CSVVAGGNNEQFF. CDR3 nucleotides: TGCAGCGTGGTAGCGGGAGGGAACAATGAGCAGTTCTTC.

For the CDR3, the DNA is TGCAGCGTTGAAGGAGGAGAGAACACTGAAGCTTTCTTT. Translating it yields CSVEGGENTEAFF. The chain has TRBV29-1 and TRBJ1-1; D is uncertain. This CDR3 comprises 13 residues. Per the germline V gene, CDR1 is SQVTM and CDR2 is ANQGSEA. With 1 base removed from V and 1 base from J, the gap between germline ends came to 7 bases.

This chain joins TRBV5-4 and TRBJ1-2; 8 bases are shared with TRBD1. The CDR3 extends over 17 amino acids. The J segment lost 4 bases and the V segment lost 0 bases, leaving 11 bases of the junction unmatched. Germline values: CDR1 SGHNT, CDR2 YYREEE (reference sequence). The CDR3 nucleotides are TGTGCCAGCAGCTTGGGCGGGACAGGAATTCGCCCCTATGGCTACACCTTC. Translation gives CASSLGGTGIRPYGYTF.

This chain connects TRBV6-6 to TRBJ1-1, with D possibly being TRBD1 (5 bases). The germline V and J ends were trimmed by 4 bases and 1 base, with 10 bases remaining between them. The CDR3 consists of 14 residues. CDR1 is MNHNY and CDR2 is SVGAGI in the germline V gene (reference sequence). CDR3 sequence reads: CASSWDGGNTEAFF. The CDR3 DNA reads TGTGCCAGCAGTTGGGACGGGGGGAACACTGAAGCTTTCTTT.

The chain combines TRBV5-6 with TRBJ2-7; a weak D match, TRBD1 (5 bases). V was pared by 3 bases and J by 3 bases, with 10 bases between. This CDR3 comprises 13 residues. Germline lookup yields CDR1 SGHDT and CDR2 YYEEEE. CDR3 sequence (DNA): TGTGCCAGCAGCTCGACAGAACTCTACGAGCAGTACGTC. This gives the protein CASSSTELYEQYV.

The chain employs TRBV12-3 or TRBV12-4 and TRBJ1-5; no firm D call. V was trimmed by 3 bases and J by 4 bases, leaving 7 bases between them. The CDR3 has 13 residues. The CDR3 is CASSFEQNQPQHF. In DNA, the CDR3 is TGTGCCAGCAGTTTCGAACAGAATCAGCCCCAGCATTTT.

The chain links TRBV30 to TRBJ1-2; 10 nucleotides line up with TRBD1. The CDR3 runs 15 residues. The ends lost 2 bases at V and 7 bases at J; junction bases unmatched: 10. CDR1 is GTSNPN and CDR2 is SVGIG in the germline V gene (reference sequence). CDR3 region: CAWSSTGQGVAGYTF. The CDR3, as DNA: TGTGCCTGGAGTTCGACCGGACAGGGGGTGGCTGGCTACACCTTC.

The chain couples TRBV5-8 to TRBJ1-5; 7 bases are a match to TRBD1. The CDR3 runs to 15 residues. The germline V gene encodes CDR1 SGHTS and CDR2 YDEGEE. The junction had 8 bases not matched to a gene; V was cut back by 0 bases and J by 8 bases. The CDR3 spells CASSLGSGGKEPQHF. CDR3 coding DNA: TGTGCCAGCAGCTTGGGGTCAGGGGGTAAGGAGCCCCAGCATTTT.

This chain links TRBV11-2 with TRBJ1-5, with D unresolved. This CDR3 contains 13 residues. The V gene lost 2 bases and the J gene lost 6 bases, with 8 bases spanning the gap. Germline V gene sequence: CDR1 SGHAT, CDR2 FQNNGV. The CDR3 coding sequence is TGTGCCAGCAGCTTATCAGACGGTCAGCCCCAGCATTTT. It codes for CASSLSDGQPQHF.

This clone was detected only once. The rearrangement uses TRBV6-1 and TRBJ1-4, with 9 bases matching TRBD1. V lost 1 base to trimming and J lost 7 bases; unmatched junction nucleotides: 4. Germline V lookup: CDR1 MNHNS, CDR2 SASEGT. The CDR3 length is 15 residues. The CDR3 spells CASSEGGDRAEKLFF. The CDR3 DNA reads as TGTGCCAGCAGTGAAGGGGGGGACAGGGCTGAAAAACTGTTTTTT.

The chain combines TRBV30 with TRBJ1-1, with D perhaps matching TRBD1 (5 bases). Deletions cut 4 bases from V and 1 base from J, with 10 bases between. The CDR3 length is 13 residues. Germline CDR1 GTSNPN, CDR2 SVGIG (reference sequence). The CDR3 DNA is TGTGCCTGGACCGGGACGGGGAACACTGAAGCTTTCTTT. It encodes CAWTGTGNTEAFF.

The J gene is TRBJ2-1, the V gene TRBV7-9, with 7 bases identical to TRBD2. After removal of 3 bases from V and 9 bases from J, the junction contained 8 bases not matched to a gene. Germline V gene lookup returns CDR1 SEHNR and CDR2 FQNEAQ (reference sequence). The CDR3 is 14 amino acids. The CDR3 here is CASSLAGEGGEQFF. CDR3 sequence (DNA): TGTGCCAGCAGCTTGGCGGGAGAGGGTGGTGAGCAGTTCTTC.

This clone has more than one count but fewer than ten. J is TRBJ1-4 and V is TRBV9; 7 bases match TRBD1. With V trimmed by 6 bases and J by 4 bases, 6 bases remained unmatched. The germline V gene has CDR1 SGDLS and CDR2 YYNGEE. The CDR3 sequence is 14 residues long. Written as DNA, the CDR3 is TGTGCCAGCAACGCGGGACAGTATAATGAAAAACTGTTTTTT. Translation gives CASNAGQYNEKLFF.

The chain's CDR3 is CASSPGGPPTYEQYF. CDR3 DNA: TGTGCCAGCAGCCCCGGCGGGCCACCTACCTACGAGCAGTACTTC. The chain couples TRBV25-1 to TRBJ2-7; tentative D call: TRBD2 (5 bases). Germline V gene data show CDR1 as MGHDK and CDR2 as SYGVNS. This CDR3 is 15 amino acids long. Trimming stripped 6 bases from V and 2 bases from J, with 17 bases between.

The V and J genes are TRBV11-2 and TRBJ1-3, with TRBD1 as a possible D gene (6 bases). CDR1 and CDR2 from the germline V gene are SGHAT and FQNNGV. The CDR3 totals 14 residues. Trimming left V 5 bases short and J 8 bases short, with 16 bases between. CDR3 sequence: CASSVRGLGDTIYF. CDR3 DNA sequence: TGTGCCAGCAGCGTCAGGGGCTTAGGAGACACCATATATTTT.

V is TRBV18 and J is TRBJ2-5, with TRBD1 as a possible D gene (6 bases). V lost 4 bases and J 5 bases, leaving 14 bases between the germline ends. CDR3 length: 14 residues. Germline values: CDR1 KGHSH, CDR2 LQKENI. The CDR3, as DNA: TGTGCCAGCTCACTTGCTGGGGGCGATGAGACCCAGTACTTC. It is translated as CASSLAGGDETQYF. The full variable domain, completed using reference TRBV18 and TRBJ2-5, is NAGVMQNPRHLVRRRGQEARLRCSPMKGHSHVYWYRQLPEEGLKFMVYLQKENIIDESGMPKERFSAEFPKEGPSILRIQQVVRGDSAAYFCASSLAGGDETQYFGPGTRLLVL.

This chain connects TRBV10-3 to TRBJ1-2, with 8 bases aligning to TRBD1. Germline CDR1 ENHRY, CDR2 SYGVKD. The CDR3 has 13 residues. Trimming at V came to 11 bases and at J to 1 base, leaving 6 bases not matched to a gene. The CDR3 loop reads CAGQGEGNYGYTF. DNA for the CDR3: TGTGCCGGACAGGGTGAAGGTAACTATGGCTACACCTTC.

This chain uses TRBV10-3 with TRBJ1-5; 7 nucleotides match TRBD1. Germline loops: CDR1 ENHRY, CDR2 SYGVKD. The CDR3 spans 15 residues. Germline trimming cut 5 bases from V and 3 bases from J; bases unmatched to any gene: 7. The CDR3 bases are TGTGCCATCAGTACAGGGGCAGGGCCCAATCAGCCCCAGCATTTT. This encodes CAISTGAGPNQPQHF.

The chain uses TRBV5-6 and TRBJ1-1, with a possible D match to TRBD1 (5 bases). The CDR3 totals 14 residues. Trimming removed 0 bases at V and 3 bases at J, with 9 bases between. From germline, CDR1 is SGHDT and CDR2 YYEEEE. The CDR3 sequence is CASSLGRGDTEAFF. The CDR3 DNA reads TGTGCCAGCAGCTTGGGTAGGGGAGACACTGAAGCTTTCTTT. Supplemented by reference TRBV5-6 and TRBJ1-1, the full variable domain reads DAGVTQSPTHLIKTRGQQVTLRCSPKSGHDTVSWYQQALGQGPQFIFQYYEEEERQRGNFPDRFSGHQFPNYSSELNVNALLLGDSALYLCASSLGRGDTEAFFGQGTRLTVV.

The rearrangement uses TRBV7-2 and TRBJ2-3; 10 bases line up with TRBD2. The CDR3 loop spans 15 amino acids. Unmatched junction bases numbered 5, after V lost 5 bases and J lost 3 bases. The V gene's germline CDR1 is SGHTA and CDR2 FQGNSA. CDR3 DNA: TGTGCCAGCAGCCTAACTAGCGGGACTACAGATACGCAGTATTTT. It translates to CASSLTSGTTDTQYF.

This chain uses TRBV29-1 with TRBJ1-4; 7 nucleotides line up with TRBD1. This CDR3 comprises 14 residues. Germline lookup yields CDR1 SQVTM and CDR2 ANQGSEA. J was trimmed by 8 bases and V by 3 bases; bases with no gene match: 9. This chain's CDR3 is CSVDPTGSHEKLFF. The CDR3 nucleotides read TGCAGCGTTGATCCGACAGGGTCCCACGAAAAACTGTTTTTT. Using reference TRBV29-1 and TRBJ1-4 for the parts outside the CDR3, the full variable domain is SAVISQKPSRDICQRGTSLTIQCQVDSQVTMMFWYRQQPGQSLTLIATANQGSEATYESGFVIDKFPISRPNLTFSTLTVSNMSPEDSSIYLCSVDPTGSHEKLFFGSGTQLSVL.